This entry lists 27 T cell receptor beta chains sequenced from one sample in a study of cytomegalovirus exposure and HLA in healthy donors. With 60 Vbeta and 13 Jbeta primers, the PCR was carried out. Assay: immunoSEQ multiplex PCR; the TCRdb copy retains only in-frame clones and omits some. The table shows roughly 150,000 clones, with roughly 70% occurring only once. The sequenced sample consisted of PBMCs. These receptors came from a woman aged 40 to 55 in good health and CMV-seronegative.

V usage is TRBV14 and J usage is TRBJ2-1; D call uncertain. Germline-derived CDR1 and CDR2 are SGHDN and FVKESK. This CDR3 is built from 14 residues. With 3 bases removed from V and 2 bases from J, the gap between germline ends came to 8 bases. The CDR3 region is CASSQMRTYNEQFF. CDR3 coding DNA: TGTGCCAGCAGCCAGATGAGGACCTACAATGAGCAGTTCTTC.

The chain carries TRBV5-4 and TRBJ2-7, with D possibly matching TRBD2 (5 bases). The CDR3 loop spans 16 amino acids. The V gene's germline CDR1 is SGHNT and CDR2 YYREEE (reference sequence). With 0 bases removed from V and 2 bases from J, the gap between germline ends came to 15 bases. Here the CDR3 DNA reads TGTGCCAGCAGCTTGGGACTTAGCGTGAATCCCTACGAGCAGTACTTC. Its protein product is CASSLGLSVNPYEQYF.

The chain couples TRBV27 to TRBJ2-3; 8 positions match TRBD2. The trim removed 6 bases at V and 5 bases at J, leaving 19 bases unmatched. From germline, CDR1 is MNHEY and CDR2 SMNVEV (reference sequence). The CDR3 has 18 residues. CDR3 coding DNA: TGTGCCAGCAGCTTTTACGGGCTGGGGCGGGGGGTGAGAGATACGCAGTATTTT. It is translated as CASSFYGLGRGVRDTQYF.

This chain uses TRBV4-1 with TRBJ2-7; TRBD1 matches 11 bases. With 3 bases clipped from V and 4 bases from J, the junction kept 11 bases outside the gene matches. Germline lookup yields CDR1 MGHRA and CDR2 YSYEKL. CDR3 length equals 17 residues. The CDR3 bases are TGCGCCAGCAGCCAGTTCCACGGACAGGGGGCGGGGTACGAGCAGTACTTC. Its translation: CASSQFHGQGAGYEQYF.

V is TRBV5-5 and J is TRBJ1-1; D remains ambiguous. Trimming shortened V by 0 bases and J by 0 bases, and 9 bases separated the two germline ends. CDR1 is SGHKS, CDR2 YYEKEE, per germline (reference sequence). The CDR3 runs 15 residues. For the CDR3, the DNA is TGTGCCAGCAGCTTGGAATTTAGAATGAACACTGAAGCTTTCTTT. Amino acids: CASSLEFRMNTEAFF.

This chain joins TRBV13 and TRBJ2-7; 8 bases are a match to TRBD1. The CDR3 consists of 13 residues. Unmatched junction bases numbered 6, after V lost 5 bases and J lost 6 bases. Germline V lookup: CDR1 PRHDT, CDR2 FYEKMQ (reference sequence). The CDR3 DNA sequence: TGTGCCAGCAGCGTCGACAGGGGAGGCGAGCAGTACTTC. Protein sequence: CASSVDRGGEQYF.

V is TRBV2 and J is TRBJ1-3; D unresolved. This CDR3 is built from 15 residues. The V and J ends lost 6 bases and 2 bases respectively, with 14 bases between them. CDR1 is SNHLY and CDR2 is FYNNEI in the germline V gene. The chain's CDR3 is CASSEAGVAGNTIYF. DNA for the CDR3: TGTGCCAGCAGCGAGGCCGGGGTAGCTGGAAACACCATATATTTT.

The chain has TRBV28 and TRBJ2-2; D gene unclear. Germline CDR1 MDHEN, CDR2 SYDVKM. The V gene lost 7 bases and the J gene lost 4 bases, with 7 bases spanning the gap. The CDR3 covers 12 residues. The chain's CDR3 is CASTSFTGELFF. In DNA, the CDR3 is TGTGCCAGCACCTCTTTCACCGGGGAGCTGTTTTTT.

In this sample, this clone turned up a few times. The CDR3 DNA follows: TGCGCCAGCAGCTTGGAGGGGGCGTCTGGAAACACCATATATTTT. This sequence encodes CASSLEGASGNTIYF. J is TRBJ1-3 and V is TRBV5-1; 7 positions agree with TRBD1. There are 15 residues in the CDR3. V trimming: 0 bases; J trimming: 1 base; junction bases outside the gene matches: 1. The germline gives CDR1 SGHRS, CDR2 YFSETQ. The variable domain in full, with the rest retrieved from reference TRBV5-1 and TRBJ1-3, is KAGVTQTPRYLIKTRGQQVTLSCSPISGHRSVSWYQQTPGQGLQFLFEYFSETQRNKGNFPGRFSGRQFSNSRSEMNVSTLELGDSALYLCASSLEGASGNTIYFGEGSWLTVV.

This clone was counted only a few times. CDR3 residues: CASSPSGQGRTEAFF. The CDR3 DNA reads as TGCGCCAGCAGCCCTTCAGGACAGGGCAGGACTGAAGCTTTCTTT. The gene calls are TRBV4-1 and TRBJ1-1; 8 bases agree with TRBD1. This CDR3 has 15 amino acids. J was trimmed by 5 bases and V by 4 bases; bases with no gene match: 9. Germline CDR1 reads MGHRA; CDR2 reads YSYEKL.

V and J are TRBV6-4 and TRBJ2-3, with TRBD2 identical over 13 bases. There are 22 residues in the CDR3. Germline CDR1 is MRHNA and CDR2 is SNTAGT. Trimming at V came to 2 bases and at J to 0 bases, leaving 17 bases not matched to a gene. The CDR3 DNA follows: TGTGCCAGCAGTGACACTAGCGGGGGGGCCTTTCGATCTCGTAGTAGCACAGATACGCAGTATTTT. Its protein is CASSDTSGGAFRSRSSTDTQYF.

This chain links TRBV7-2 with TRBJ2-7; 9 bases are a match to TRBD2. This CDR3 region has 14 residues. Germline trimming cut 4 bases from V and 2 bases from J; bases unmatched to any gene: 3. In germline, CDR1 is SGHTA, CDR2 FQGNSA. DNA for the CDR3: TGTGCCAGCAGCTACCGACTAGCGGCCTACGAGCAGTACTTC. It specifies CASSYRLAAYEQYF.

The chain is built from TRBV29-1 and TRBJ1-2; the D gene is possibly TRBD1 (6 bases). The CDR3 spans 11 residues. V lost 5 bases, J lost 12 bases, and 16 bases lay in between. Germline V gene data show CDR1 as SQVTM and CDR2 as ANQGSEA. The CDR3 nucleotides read TGCAGCGTTAGGGCAGGGGATGTCCACACCTTC. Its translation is CSVRAGDVHTF.

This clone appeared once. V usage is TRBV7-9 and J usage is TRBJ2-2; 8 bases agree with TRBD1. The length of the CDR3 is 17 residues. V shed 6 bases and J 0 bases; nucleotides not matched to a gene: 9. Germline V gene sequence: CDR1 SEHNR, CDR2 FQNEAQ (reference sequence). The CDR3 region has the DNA TGTGCCAGCAGTTACAACCCGGGACAGGCGAACACCGGGGAGCTGTTTTTT. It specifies CASSYNPGQANTGELFF.

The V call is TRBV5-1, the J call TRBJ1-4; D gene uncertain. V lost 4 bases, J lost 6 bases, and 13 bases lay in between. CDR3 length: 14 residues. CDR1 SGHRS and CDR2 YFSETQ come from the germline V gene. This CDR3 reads CASSKDPGDEKLFF. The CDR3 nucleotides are TGCGCCAGCAGCAAGGACCCGGGAGATGAAAAACTGTTTTTT.

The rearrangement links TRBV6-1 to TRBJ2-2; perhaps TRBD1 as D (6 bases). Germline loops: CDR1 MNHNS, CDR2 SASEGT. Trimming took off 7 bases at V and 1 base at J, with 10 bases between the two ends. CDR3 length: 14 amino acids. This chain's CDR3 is CASKTGWNTGELFF. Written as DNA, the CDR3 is TGTGCCAGCAAAACAGGGTGGAACACCGGGGAGCTGTTTTTT.

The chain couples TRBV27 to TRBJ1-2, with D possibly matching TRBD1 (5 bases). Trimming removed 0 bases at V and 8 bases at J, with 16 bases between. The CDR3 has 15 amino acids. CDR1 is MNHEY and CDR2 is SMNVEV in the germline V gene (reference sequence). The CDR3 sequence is CASSLSGGGIRGYTF. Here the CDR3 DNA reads TGTGCCAGCAGTTTATCAGGTGGGGGGATCCGGGGCTACACCTTC.

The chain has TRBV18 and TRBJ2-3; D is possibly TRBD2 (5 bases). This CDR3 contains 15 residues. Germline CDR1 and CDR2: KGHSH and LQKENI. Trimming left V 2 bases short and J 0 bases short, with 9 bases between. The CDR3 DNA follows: TGTGCCAGCTCACCAAGGCGGGCTAGCACAGATACGCAGTATTTT. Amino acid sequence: CASSPRRASTDTQYF. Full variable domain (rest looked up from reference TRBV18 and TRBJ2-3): NAGVMQNPRHLVRRRGQEARLRCSPMKGHSHVYWYRQLPEEGLKFMVYLQKENIIDESGMPKERFSAEFPKEGPSILRIQQVVRGDSAAYFCASSPRRASTDTQYFGPGTRLTVL.

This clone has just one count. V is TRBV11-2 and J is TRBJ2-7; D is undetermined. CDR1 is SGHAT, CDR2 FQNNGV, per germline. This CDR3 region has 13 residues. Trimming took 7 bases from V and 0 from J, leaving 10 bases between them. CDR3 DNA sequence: TGTGCCAGCATGCCTCCGGGCTCCTACGAGCAGTACTTC. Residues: CASMPPGSYEQYF.

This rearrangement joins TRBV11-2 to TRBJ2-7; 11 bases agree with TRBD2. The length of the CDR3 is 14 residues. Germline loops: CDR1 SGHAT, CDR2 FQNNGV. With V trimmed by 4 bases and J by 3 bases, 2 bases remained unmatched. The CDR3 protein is CASSSTSGDYEQYF. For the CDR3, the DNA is TGTGCCAGCAGCTCGACTAGCGGGGACTACGAGCAGTACTTC.

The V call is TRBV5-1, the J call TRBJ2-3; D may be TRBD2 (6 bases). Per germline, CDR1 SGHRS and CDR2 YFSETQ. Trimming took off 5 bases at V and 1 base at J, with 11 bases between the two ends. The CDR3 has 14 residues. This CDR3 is CASSPAGGTDTQYF. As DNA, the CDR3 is TGCGCCAGCAGTCCAGCGGGTGGCACAGATACGCAGTATTTT.

The CDR3 coding sequence is TGTGCCAGCAGACCGACAATCGGGACAGGGGGTTCCTACGAGCAGTACTTC. Its protein is CASRPTIGTGGSYEQYF. The rearrangement joins TRBV11-2 to TRBJ2-7; TRBD1 matches at 11 bases. The length of the CDR3 is 17 residues. J was trimmed by 1 base and V by 6 bases; bases with no gene match: 11. CDR1 is SGHAT, CDR2 FQNNGV, per germline.

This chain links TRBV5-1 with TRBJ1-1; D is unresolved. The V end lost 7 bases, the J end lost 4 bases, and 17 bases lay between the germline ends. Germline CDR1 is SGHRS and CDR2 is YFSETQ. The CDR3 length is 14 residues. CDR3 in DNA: TGCGCCAGCGGCGGACGGGAGCGGGGCACTGAAGCTTTCTTT. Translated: CASGGRERGTEAFF. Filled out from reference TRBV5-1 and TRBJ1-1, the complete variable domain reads KAGVTQTPRYLIKTRGQQVTLSCSPISGHRSVSWYQQTPGQGLQFLFEYFSETQRNKGNFPGRFSGRQFSNSRSEMNVSTLELGDSALYLCASGGRERGTEAFFGQGTRLTVV.

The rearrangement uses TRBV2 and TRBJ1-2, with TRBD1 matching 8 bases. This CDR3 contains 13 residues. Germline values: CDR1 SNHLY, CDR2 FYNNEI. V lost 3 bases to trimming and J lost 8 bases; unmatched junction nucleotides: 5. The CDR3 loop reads CASSEDREGGYTF. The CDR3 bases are TGTGCCAGCAGTGAGGACAGGGAGGGGGGCTACACCTTC.

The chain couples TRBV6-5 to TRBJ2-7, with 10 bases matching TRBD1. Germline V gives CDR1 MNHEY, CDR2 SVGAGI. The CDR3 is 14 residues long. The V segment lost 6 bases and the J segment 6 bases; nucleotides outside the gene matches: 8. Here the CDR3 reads CASSSGTGAGEQYF. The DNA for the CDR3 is TGTGCCAGCAGCTCCGGGACAGGGGCCGGCGAGCAGTACTTC.

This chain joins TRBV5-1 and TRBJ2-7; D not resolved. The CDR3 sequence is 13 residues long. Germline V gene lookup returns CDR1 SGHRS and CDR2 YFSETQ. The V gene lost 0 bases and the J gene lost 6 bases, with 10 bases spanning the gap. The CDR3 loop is CASSLDSAVEQYF. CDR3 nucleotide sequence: TGCGCCAGCAGCTTGGATTCGGCGGTCGAGCAGTACTTC.

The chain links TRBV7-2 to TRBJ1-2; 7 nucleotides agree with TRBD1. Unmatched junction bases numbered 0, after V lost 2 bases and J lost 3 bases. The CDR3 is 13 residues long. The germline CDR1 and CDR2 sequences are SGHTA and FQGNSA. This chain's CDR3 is CASSLQGDYGYTF. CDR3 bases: TGTGCCAGCAGCTTACAGGGGGACTATGGCTACACCTTC.